These 8 T cell receptor beta chains were all obtained from the same sample, sequenced in a study of blood T cell repertoires in COVID-19. Data came from immunoSEQ multiplex PCR; TCRdb stores just in-frame clones and leaves some out. Among 200,000 to 250,000 clones listed, approximately 87% were seen once. Sequencing was done on a sample of PBMCs or T cells enriched from blood (not recorded which). The receptors were gathered from a woman in her 50s in a cohort exposed to, infected with or recovered from COVID-19 (not recorded which).

This chain links TRBV7-2 with TRBJ2-7; 10 bases map to TRBD2. The CDR3 spans 14 residues. The germline CDR1 and CDR2 sequences are SGHTA and FQGNSA. Trimming cost V 7 bases and J 2 bases; bases outside gene matches: 5. CDR3 sequence (DNA): TGTGCCAGCATCCCTACTAGCGGGGCCTACGAGCAGTACTTC. Its protein product is CASIPTSGAYEQYF.

The chain employs TRBV3-1 (or the pseudogene TRBV3-2) and TRBJ2-3, with D possibly matching TRBD1 (5 bases). The CDR3 consists of 14 residues. Trimming stripped 3 bases from V and 4 bases from J, with 11 bases between. Germline CDR1 is LGHDT and CDR2 is YNNKEL (reference sequence). CDR3 nucleotide sequence: TGTGCCAGCAGCCAGGGGCGGCTTGCAGATACGCAGTATTTT. It codes for CASSQGRLADTQYF.

J is TRBJ1-2 and V is TRBV19; 9 bases line up with TRBD1. The CDR3 runs to 15 residues. CDR1 is LNHDA, CDR2 SQIVND, per germline (reference sequence). V lost 6 bases to trimming and J lost 4 bases; unmatched junction nucleotides: 9. DNA of the CDR3: TGTGCCAGTAGCCCGGGACAGGGTGTGGTCTATGGCTACACCTTC. It encodes CASSPGQGVVYGYTF. Supplemented by reference TRBV19 and TRBJ1-2, the full variable domain reads DGGITQSPKYLFRKEGQNVTLSCEQNLNHDAMYWYRQDPGQGLRLIYYSQIVNDFQKGDIAEGYSVSREKKESFPLTVTSAQKNPTAFYLCASSPGQGVVYGYTFGSGTRLTVV.

This chain links TRBV3-1 (or the pseudogene TRBV3-2) with TRBJ1-5, with no clear D. V lost 0 bases to trimming and J lost 4 bases, with 13 bases between them. There are 16 residues in the CDR3. CDR1 and CDR2 from the germline V gene are LGHDT and YNNKEL (reference sequence). The CDR3 coding sequence is TGTGCCAGCAGCCAAGATAATCGAGGATGGAATCAGCCCCAGCATTTT. This translates into CASSQDNRGWNQPQHF.

The genes are TRBV5-5 and TRBJ1-4; maybe TRBD1 (6 bases). The CDR3 is 13 residues long. The ends were cut back, 5 bases at V and 4 bases at J, with 9 bases in the middle. In germline, CDR1 is SGHKS, CDR2 YYEKEE (reference sequence). CDR3 region: CASREDSNEKLFF. The CDR3 DNA reads TGTGCCAGCAGAGAGGACAGTAATGAAAAACTGTTTTTT.

The chain recombines TRBV29-1 with TRBJ2-7; 11 bases match TRBD1. The CDR3 consists of 14 residues. Per the germline V gene, CDR1 is SQVTM and CDR2 is ANQGSEA. J was trimmed by 0 bases and V by 5 bases; bases with no gene match: 3. This chain's CDR3 is CSVTGTGGSYEQYF. The CDR3 nucleotides are TGCAGCGTTACCGGGACAGGGGGCTCCTACGAGCAGTACTTC.

The genes are TRBV11-2 and TRBJ2-1; TRBD2 aligns across 14 bases. V lost 5 bases, J lost 5 bases, and 5 bases stayed unmatched. The CDR3 is 16 amino acids. In germline, CDR1 is SGHAT, CDR2 FQNNGV. The CDR3 DNA follows: TGTGCCAGCAGCCGGACTAGCGGGGGGTGGGACAATGAGCAGTTCTTC. Protein product: CASSRTSGGWDNEQFF.

The chain has TRBV28 and TRBJ1-6; D is perhaps TRBD1 (6 bases). Germline V gene lookup returns CDR1 MDHEN and CDR2 SYDVKM. The CDR3 loop spans 15 amino acids. Deletions cut 6 bases from V and 8 bases from J, with 17 bases between. The CDR3: CASREMDRSYSPLHF. CDR3 DNA sequence: TGTGCCAGCAGGGAAATGGACAGATCTTATTCACCCCTCCACTTT.